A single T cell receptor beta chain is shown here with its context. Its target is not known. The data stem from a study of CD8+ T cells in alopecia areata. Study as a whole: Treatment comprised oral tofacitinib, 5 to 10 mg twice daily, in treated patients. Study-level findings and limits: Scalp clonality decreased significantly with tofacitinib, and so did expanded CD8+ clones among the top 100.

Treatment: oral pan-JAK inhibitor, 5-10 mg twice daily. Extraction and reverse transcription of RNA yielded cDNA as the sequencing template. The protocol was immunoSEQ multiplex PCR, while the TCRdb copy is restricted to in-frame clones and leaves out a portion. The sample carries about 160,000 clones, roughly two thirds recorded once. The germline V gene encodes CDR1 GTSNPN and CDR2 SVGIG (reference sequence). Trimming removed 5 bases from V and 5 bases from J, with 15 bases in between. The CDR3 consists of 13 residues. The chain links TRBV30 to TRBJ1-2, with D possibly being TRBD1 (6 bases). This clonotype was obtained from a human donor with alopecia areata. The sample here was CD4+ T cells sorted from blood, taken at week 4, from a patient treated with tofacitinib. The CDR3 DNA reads TGTGCCTGGTTGGACCAGGGGAGGTATGGCTACACCTTC. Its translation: CAWLDQGRYGYTF.